These T cell receptor beta chains were read from a single sample in a study of T cell clonotyping in hematopoietic cell transplantation. Using immunoSEQ multiplex PCR, the repertoire was profiled, and TCRdb retains in-frame clones only, with some absent. The sample lists some 3,000 clones; around four fifths were seen once. The sequenced sample was peripheral blood mononuclear cells, obtained 30 days after allogeneic stem cell transplant. Receptors originate from a male patient aged 60 to 75 who had an allogeneic stem cell transplant, so T cells may come from the graft donor. Some clones in this sample may be carry-over from other donors' samples. The CDR3 runs from the conserved cysteine through the conserved F or W. Each record gives: J gene, D gene, V gene, clone size, CDR3 protein, CDR3 DNA. D genes are given only for firm matches. Clone size is not always given. Where it is, it says once, few, many or a class for expanded clones.

TRBJ1-3,NA,TRBV11-2,once,CASSLAPGNTIYF,TGTGCCAGCAGCTTAGCCCCTGGAAACACCATATATTTT
TRBJ2-1,NA,TRBV7-9,NA,CAGQGLTYNEQFF,TGTGCCGGCCAGGGCCTCACCTACAATGAGCAGTTCTTC
TRBJ2-2,TRBD2,TRBV11-3,NA,CASSPNLAGAGTGELFF,TGTGCCAGCAGCCCTAACCTAGCGGGAGCGGGCACCGGGGAGCTGTTTTTT
TRBJ1-3,NA,TRBV5-1,NA,CASMQNTGNTIYF,TGCGCCAGCATGCAGAATACTGGAAACACCATATATTTT
TRBJ1-2,NA,TRBV10-3,NA,CAAQENGYTF,TGTGCCGCACAGGAGAATGGCTACACCTTC
TRBJ1-2,NA,TRBV6-5,large,CATRGGRAGGYTF,TGTGCTACCAGAGGAGGTCGAGCGGGGGGCTACACCTTC
TRBJ1-1,NA,TRBV7-9,few,CASSVLAGNTEAFF,TGTGCCAGCAGCGTCTTAGCGGGGAACACTGAAGCTTTCTTT
TRBJ1-1,NA,TRBV7-9,NA,CASSLDANTEAFF,TGTGCCAGCAGCTTAGATGCTAACACTGAAGCTTTCTTT
TRBJ2-2,NA,TRBV7-9,NA,CASSTGELFF,TGTGCCAGCAGTACCGGGGAGCTGTTTTTT
TRBJ2-7,NA,TRBV30,NA,CAWSPRSYEQYF,TGTGCCTGGAGTCCCAGGAGCTACGAGCAGTACTTC